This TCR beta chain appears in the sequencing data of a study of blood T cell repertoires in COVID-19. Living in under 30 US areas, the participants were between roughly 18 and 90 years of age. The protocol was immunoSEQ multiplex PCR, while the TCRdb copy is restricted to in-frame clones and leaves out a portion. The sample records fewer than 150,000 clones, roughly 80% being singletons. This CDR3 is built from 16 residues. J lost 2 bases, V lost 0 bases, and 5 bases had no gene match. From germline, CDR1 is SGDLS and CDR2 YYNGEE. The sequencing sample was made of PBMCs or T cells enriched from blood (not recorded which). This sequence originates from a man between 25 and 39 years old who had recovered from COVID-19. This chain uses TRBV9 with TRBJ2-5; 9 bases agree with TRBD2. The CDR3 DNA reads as TGTGCCAGCAGCGTAGGGGCTAGCGGGGTGCAAGAGACCCAGTACTTC. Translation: CASSVGASGVQETQYF.